This T cell receptor (beta chain) was profiled in a study of T cells in Graves' hyperthyroidism and ophthalmopathy. Study-level results: Expanded thyroid clonotypes (above 0.001) were mostly also found in blood.

The sample holds many counts of this clonotype. The antigen is unknown. Graves' hyperthyroidism was deemed stable absent ophthalmopathy progression within 18 months. Fresh 10 ml peripheral blood yielded PBMCs. The V gene lost 8 bases and the J gene lost 3 bases, with 4 bases spanning the gap. The CDR3 runs 10 residues. The germline V gene encodes CDR1 MNHEY and CDR2 SMNVEV (reference sequence). RNA transcripts gave rise to amplified TCR beta CDR3 regions. The HTBI primer set was used in a first-round RT-PCR of the TCR CDR3. TCRdb re-derived calls from the multiplex PCR reads in MiXCR, one entry per CDR3 protein. The table includes some 620,000 distinct CDR3 sequences, roughly 17% detected once.

The source of this sequence is a woman in her thirties with Graves' hyperthyroidism. The sample was blood. The rearrangement uses TRBV27 and TRBJ1-1, with D uncertain. As DNA, the CDR3 is TGTGCCAGCGGTGACACTGAAGCTTTCTTT. It specifies CASGDTEAFF.